This T cell receptor (beta chain) emerged from a study of CD8+CD57+ T cells in acquired aplastic anemia. About the study: DNA from sorted CD4+ and CD8+ cells averaged approximately 3.5 ug.

Study observations and caveats: For CD8+ Simpson's diversity, patients and controls showed no significant difference. A set of 25 to 35 CD8+ CDR3 sequences was shared between patients and controls, and these sequences appeared highly expressed in patients.

Genomic DNA served as template for TCR beta VDJ and CDR3 profiling. TCRdb reprocessed the reads with MiXCR, giving one entry per CDR3 protein. The table shows some 92,000 distinct CDR3 sequences, with approximately 73% occurring only once. The sequenced patients had an expansion of CD8+CD57+ cells seen by flow cytometry. Among the patients, all had severe acquired aplastic anemia. This clonotype was counted only a few times. Its antigen is unknown. Unmatched junction bases numbered 10, after V lost 6 bases and J lost 2 bases. CDR1 is SQVTM, CDR2 ANQGSEA, per germline. The CDR3 spans 15 residues. Material: sorted CD4+, CD8+, or CD8+CD57+ T cells (not recorded which) from PBMCs. The chain recombines TRBV29-1 with TRBJ1-3, with TRBD1 matching 7 bases. The receptor was isolated from a human donor with aplastic anemia. The CDR3 spells CSVALQGLPGNTIYF. The CDR3 nucleotides read TGCAGCGTCGCCCTACAGGGGTTGCCTGGAAACACCATATATTTT.